The 15 T cell receptor beta chains below were found in one sample sequenced in a study of PD-1 blockade in classical Hodgkin lymphoma. Every patient had relapsed following autologous stem cell transplantation, and cohorts differed in brentuximab vedotin exposure. Produced via immunoSEQ multiplex PCR; TCRdb's table is partial and in-frame only. Among about 97,000 clones listed, around nine tenths were seen once. The material sequenced was peripheral blood mononuclear cells (PBMCs), taken before the second cycle of nivolumab. These receptor sequences come from a human donor with classical Hodgkin lymphoma.

The chain is built from TRBV7-6 and TRBJ2-6; 7 bases fit TRBD2. Germline V gene data show CDR1 as SGHVS and CDR2 as FNYEAQ. The length of the CDR3 is 17 residues. Germline trimming cut 2 bases from V and 1 base from J; bases unmatched to any gene: 5. CDR3 DNA sequence: TGTGCCAGCAGCTTATACGGGGAGGGTTCTGGGGCCAACGTCCTGACTTTC. This gives the protein CASSLYGEGSGANVLTF.

CDR3 DNA: TGTGCCAGCAGTCGCCGACAGAGCTCCTACGAGCAGTACTTC. Amino acids: CASSRRQSSYEQYF. The J gene is TRBJ2-7, the V gene TRBV27; possibly TRBD1 for D (5 bases). The germline V gene encodes CDR1 MNHEY and CDR2 SMNVEV (reference sequence). V was trimmed by 5 bases and J by 0 bases, leaving 11 bases between them. The CDR3 consists of 14 residues.

This clone has a handful of counts. The chain has TRBV13 and TRBJ2-5, with D possibly being TRBD1 (6 bases). Trimming cost V 0 bases and J 3 bases, with 11 bases left between them. CDR1 PRHDT and CDR2 FYEKMQ come from the germline V gene (reference sequence). CDR3 size: 15 residues. Here the CDR3 DNA reads TGTGCCAGCAGCTTAGGGGACAGACCGAAAGAGACCCAGTACTTC. It specifies CASSLGDRPKETQYF.

The chain couples TRBV7-9 to TRBJ2-2; 9 bases fit TRBD1. The CDR3 extends over 16 amino acids. The ends lost 4 bases at V and 6 bases at J; junction bases unmatched: 9. Per germline, CDR1 SEHNR and CDR2 FQNEAQ (reference sequence). CDR3: CASSSGTGRFPGELFF. CDR3 in DNA: TGTGCCAGCAGCTCGGGGACAGGGAGATTCCCCGGGGAGCTGTTTTTT.

J is TRBJ2-7 and V is TRBV19; 8 bases align to TRBD1. The V gene's germline CDR1 is LNHDA and CDR2 SQIVND (reference sequence). This CDR3 spans 16 amino acids. Trimming cost V 3 bases and J 3 bases; bases outside gene matches: 10. CDR3 in amino acids: CASSIRGQDTFYEQYF. Here the CDR3 DNA reads TGTGCCAGTAGTATCAGGGGACAGGATACCTTCTACGAGCAGTACTTC.

The chain uses TRBV18 and TRBJ2-4; TRBD2 aligns across 8 bases. Germline CDR1 and CDR2: KGHSH and LQKENI. V lost 10 bases to trimming and J lost 8 bases; unmatched junction nucleotides: 4. The CDR3 runs to 11 residues. In nucleotides, the CDR3 is TGTGCCACCCGGGGGGGAGACATTCAGTACTTC. Translating it yields CATRGGDIQYF.

The rearrangement links TRBV7-3 to TRBJ2-3; 7 bases are shared with TRBD2. The V gene end was trimmed by 1 base and the J gene end by 5 bases; junction bases not matched to a gene: 6. CDR3 length equals 15 residues. Germline V gene lookup returns CDR1 SGHTA and CDR2 FQGTGA. CDR3 DNA: TGTGCCAGCAGCTTAAACGGGGGGATAGTAGATACGCAGTATTTT. Amino acid sequence: CASSLNGGIVDTQYF.

This rearrangement joins TRBV11-2 to TRBJ2-7; 8 positions agree with TRBD1. The CDR3 runs 14 residues. Germline assignment: CDR1 SGHAT and CDR2 FQNNGV. V lost 5 bases, J lost 4 bases, and 7 bases stayed unmatched. CDR3 nucleotides: TGTGCCAGCAGCGCCGGGACAGGTCAATACGAGCAGTACTTC. Its protein is CASSAGTGQYEQYF.

As for this clone: The same CDR3 also results from other DNA sequences found in this sample. The chain links TRBV5-6 to TRBJ1-2; D may be TRBD1 (6 bases). Trimming shortened V by 1 base and J by 8 bases, and 21 bases separated the two germline ends. Per germline, CDR1 SGHDT and CDR2 YYEEEE. The CDR3 totals 16 residues. CDR3 amino acids: CASSLITGPTGGGYTF. CDR3 DNA sequence: TGTGCCAGCAGCTTGATAACAGGGCCTACGGGGGGGGGCTACACCTTC.

The chain carries TRBV4-2 and TRBJ1-1; 8 bases are a match to TRBD1. The CDR3 covers 14 residues. The ends lost 3 bases at V and 5 bases at J; junction bases unmatched: 5. Germline V gene sequence: CDR1 LGHNA, CDR2 YNFKEQ. CDR3 in DNA: TGTGCCAGCAGCCAGGACAGGGAGGGGACTGAAGCTTTCTTT. It translates to CASSQDREGTEAFF.

As for this clone: This sample includes further DNA sequences coding for the same CDR3. J is TRBJ1-2 and V is TRBV28; no clear D gene. The CDR3 has 12 residues. The V and J ends lost 0 bases and 6 bases respectively, with 5 bases between them. The germline V gene encodes CDR1 MDHEN and CDR2 SYDVKM. CDR3 coding DNA: TGTGCCAGCAGTTTATGGGGCGATGGCTACACCTTC. Translating it yields CASSLWGDGYTF.

This chain links TRBV7-6 with TRBJ1-6, with TRBD1 matching 8 bases. CDR3 length: 16 residues. The germline V gene encodes CDR1 SGHVS and CDR2 FNYEAQ. J lost 4 bases, V lost 1 base, and 3 bases had no gene match. CDR3 DNA sequence: TGTGCCAGCAGCTTAGGACAGGGGATTTATAATTCACCCCTCCACTTT. It codes for CASSLGQGIYNSPLHF.

The chain carries TRBV6-1 and TRBJ2-3, with a possible D match to TRBD1 (5 bases). CDR3 length: 13 residues. V lost 3 bases to trimming and J lost 2 bases, with 6 bases between them. Germline V gives CDR1 MNHNS, CDR2 SASEGT. CDR3 bases: TGTGCCAGCAGTGAGGACACCACAGATACGCAGTATTTT. It codes for CASSEDTTDTQYF.

The gene calls are TRBV19 and TRBJ2-1; no definite D call. The CDR3 has 14 residues. The V gene's germline CDR1 is LNHDA and CDR2 SQIVND (reference sequence). The V gene lost 5 bases and the J gene lost 1 base, with 9 bases spanning the gap. In DNA form, the CDR3 reads TGTGCCAGTAGTGTCCCTTTTTCCTACAATGAGCAGTTCTTC. Translating it yields CASSVPFSYNEQFF.

The rearrangement joins TRBV5-8 to TRBJ1-6; the D is unclear. This CDR3 region has 17 residues. The V end was cut by 0 bases, the J end by 0 bases, with 10 bases between. Germline V CDR1 and CDR2: SGHTS, YDEGEE. The CDR3 coding sequence is TGTGCCAGCAGCTTGGGAAACCCGAGCTCCTATAATTCACCCCTCCACTTT. It yields the protein CASSLGNPSSYNSPLHF.